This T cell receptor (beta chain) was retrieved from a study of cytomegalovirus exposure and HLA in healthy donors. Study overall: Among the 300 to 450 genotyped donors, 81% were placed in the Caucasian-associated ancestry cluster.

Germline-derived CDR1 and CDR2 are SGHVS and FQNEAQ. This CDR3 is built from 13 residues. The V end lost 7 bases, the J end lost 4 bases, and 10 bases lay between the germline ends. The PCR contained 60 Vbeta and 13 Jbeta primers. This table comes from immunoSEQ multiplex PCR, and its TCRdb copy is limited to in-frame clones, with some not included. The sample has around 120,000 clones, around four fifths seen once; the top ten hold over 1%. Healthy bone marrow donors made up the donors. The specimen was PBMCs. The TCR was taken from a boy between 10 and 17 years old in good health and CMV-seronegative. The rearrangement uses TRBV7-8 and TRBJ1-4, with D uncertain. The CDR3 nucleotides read TGTGCCAGCAAGCGACGTTTTAATGAAAAACTGTTTTTT. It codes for CASKRRFNEKLFF. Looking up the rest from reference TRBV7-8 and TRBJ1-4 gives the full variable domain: GAGVSQSPRYKVAKRGQDVALRCDPISGHVSLFWYQQALGQGPEFLTYFQNEAQLDKSGLPSDRFFAERPEGSVSTLKIQRTQQEDSAVYLCASKRRFNEKLFFGSGTQLSVL.